This section outlines one T cell receptor beta chain sequence together with its context. There is no known antigen for this receptor. No qualities accompany the bases; no much larger clone lies one base away. The CDR3 sequence holds 12 residues, the cysteine and phenylalanine included. The only DNA kept is the CDR3, 36 bases in frame from the first base. V is reduced by 2 bases and J by 7 bases, leaving a spacing of 9 bases between them. Per the germline V gene, SGHVS is the CDR1 and FQNEAQ is the CDR2. The data derive from a study of cytomegalovirus exposure and HLA in healthy donors listed by TCRdb under 2017. Broadly, across the study: According to an earlier analysis of several hundred of the donors, about 180 million T cells yielded 95 million to 140 million unique TCR beta sequences and approximately 300 Gb of sequence data. Roughly 300 gigabases of sequencing data and about 92 million unique TCR sequences made up an early release that covered about 640 HLA-typed donors. The genetic ancestry cluster associated with self-reported Caucasian donors included about four fifths of the approximately 430 genotyped donors. The study was designed to test whether signatures of past pathogen exposure could be identified by cataloging public T cell receptors. Using immunosequencing, the study profiled T cell repertoires from 666 subjects and related those repertoires to cytomegalovirus serostatus. Along with the roughly 670-subject first cohort, a separate validation cohort of around 120 different subjects was used. The study combined high-throughput TCR immunosequencing, statistical association of individual TCRs with disease status, and machine learning to predict cytomegalovirus infection status. To study patterns of TCR occurrence, a later analysis re-analyzed previously published TCR beta repertoires from around 700 donors and added high-resolution HLA genotyping. Rather than drawing on any new phenotypic data, the later analysis identified candidate immune exposures from TCR beta sequences and the way those sequences occurred across donors. An earlier analysis of several hundred of the donors applied high-throughput TCR beta sequencing to assess whether each TCR beta V gene segment acted as functional or pseudogenic. Donor age, sex, ethnicity and CMV serostatus were compiled together with the repertoire data. Genome-wide SNP genotypes for about 55% of the roughly 670 donors were used in a later genetic analysis, which treated that subset as a discovery cohort. All discovery cohort repertoires had been generated using a single sequencing platform. HLA typing covered class I and class II loci at four-digit resolution. The number of donors typed differed by locus, with 629-630 for A, B, C, DRB1 and DQB1, more than 500 for DQA1, 606 for DPA1, and 400 to 490 for DPB1. Several DR-DQ haplotypes were treated as single units for association and clustering because of strong linkage in the cohort. Among almost 400 genotyped donors of the cohort, an average of roughly 240,000 unique TCR beta nucleotide sequences were sequenced per donor, about a sixth of them non-productive. General study outcomes and caveats: Most TCR sequences were observed very rarely across donors, whereas some public TCRs were present in many individuals. In an earlier analysis of over 550 of the donors, most TCR beta V segments were observed in productive rearrangements about 87% or about 30% of the time, broadly matching IMGT annotations. In a later analysis, TCR association rates were found to vary across HLA loci, with the most associated TCRs seen for DRB1 alleles and the fewest for HLA-C alleles. In a later analysis, several top co-occurrence clusters were reported to appear linked to parvovirus B19, influenza, CMV and Epstein-Barr virus. A further reported finding was that TCR beta sequences accurately predicted the HLA-A and HLA-B alleles for most subjects in the first cohort. A later analysis found that HLA-associated TCR beta chains were more clonally expanded and had lower generation probabilities than equally common non-associated chains. In the study, some 160 TCR beta chains were listed as associated with cytomegalovirus. Some IMGT-functional V segments, including TRBV6-2 and TRBV6-3, could not be distinguished by the 87-base-pair reads and were therefore excluded. According to a later analysis, most CMV-associated TCR beta chains appeared to be HLA-restricted, and the HLA associations seemed to be driven largely by CMV exposure. Linkage disequilibrium might explain the correlated functional status among segregating V segments, but an unknown experimental factor could not be ruled out. A cluster of highly shared sequence variants was judged likely to represent a technical artifact of the sequencing pipeline. The classifier was reported to diagnose cytomegalovirus status with high specificity and sensitivity in both the original and validation cohorts. The earlier analysis of about 600 of the donors excluded 15 to 20 rarely observed V segments, including chromosome 9 orphons, because counts were too low. In vitro tests confirmed that a few of the cytomegalovirus-associated TCR beta chains recognize cytomegalovirus antigens. Assigning TCR associations to individual alleles was difficult when HLA alleles, especially DR and DQ, strongly co-occurred. Specific HLA alleles were associated with 15,000 to 20,000 TCR beta sequences at a false discovery rate of 0.05 in a later analysis. For the cohort, immune exposure information was limited to CMV serostatus. Compared with the approximately 720-donor mean, donors in an Asian-associated ancestry cluster had fewer N-insertions in productive TCRs, according to a later genetic analysis. In this cohort, only TCR beta chains were sequenced, and detectable features were limited by the absence of alpha or paired-chain data. Because HLA typing was unavailable for some donors at each locus, only the typed subset was used in association tests. The authors suggested that the approach could potentially be generalized to other disease states and immunological phenotypes. Roughly uniform sequencing depth across donors was assumed in presence/absence analyses, although this assumption may not hold. An association between a missense DCLRE1C variant and V-gene and J-gene trimming of TCR beta chains was found in a later genetic analysis and replicated in an independent cohort.

The cohort was made up of 650 to 700 healthy bone marrow donors. At the time of sampling, all cohort members were nominally healthy, though unrecorded immune exposures were likely present. The donor tested CMV seronegative, placing the donor among the 350 or so seronegative members of the cohort. A peripheral blood sample was provided by each donor, and peripheral blood mononuclear cells were used for TCR beta sequencing. Genomic DNA extraction from the blood cell samples was performed with the Qiagen DNeasy Blood Extraction Kit. The library was made by the immunoSEQ multiplex PCR assay. A mixture of 60 forward primers for TCR Vbeta segments and 13 reverse primers for TCR Jbeta segments was used in the multiplex PCR. The CDR3 region of rearranged TCR beta genes was amplified from genomic DNA by a multiplex PCR assay. The amplified TCR beta libraries were sequenced on the Illumina HiSeq System as 87-base-pair reads. The authors' pipeline ran thus. Across the 500 to 850 repertoires, a later analysis counted some 81 million unique TCR beta chains, some 11 million of which were shared by at least two donors. Raw reads were error-corrected and collapsed into unique sequences with a nearest-neighbor algorithm that merged closely related sequences to remove PCR and sequencing errors. CDR3 sequences were aligned to IMGT reference sequences to assign V, D and J gene segments. For a sequence to be retained, at least a six-nucleotide match to both a V gene segment and a J gene segment was required. A rearrangement was called productive if the CDR3 had no stop codons and remained in frame with V and J, and every other rearrangement was called non-productive. Following IMGT convention, CDR3 was defined as the stretch from the second conserved V-encoded cysteine up to the conserved J-encoded phenylalanine. In an earlier analysis of around 540 of the donors, sequences lacking an unambiguous match to a single V gene segment were excluded. An earlier analysis of 587 of the donors called V segments functional above 56.7% productive rearrangements and segregating when the between-donor standard deviation exceeded 5%. A statistical classification framework was developed to diagnose cytomegalovirus status using the catalog of TCR beta chain sequences. In a later analysis, V and J genes were assigned by comparing TCR nucleotide sequences against IMGT/GENE-DB human TR gene sequences. In a later analysis, CDR3 sequences and most-parsimonious VDJ recombination scenarios were assigned using the TCRdist pipeline. In a later analysis, each TCR beta chain was defined by its CDR3 amino acid sequence together with its V-gene family, and reads lacking a unique V-gene family were excluded. In a later analysis, 500 to 650 highly shared, low-generation-probability nucleotide sequences were removed to address suspected cross-contamination and a sequencing artifact. In a later analysis, a clonal expansion index for each public chain was calculated from normalized within-repertoire ranks of inferred template counts. Generation probabilities in a later analysis came from a VDJ recombination model fitted to out-of-frame rearrangements, and those results were checked against IGoR. In a later analysis, TCR-TCR, TCR-HLA and TCR-CMV co-occurrence was scored with hypergeometric tests, and a repertoire-size bias correction was applied to TCR pairs. False discovery rates were estimated in a later analysis by permuting HLA or CMV assignments 20 times. In a later analysis, co-occurring TCRs were grouped with DBSCAN, and TCRdist sequence similarity was added when clustering was performed within HLA-allele-positive subsets. Repertoires with fewer than 30,000 or more than 120,000 public chains were left out of co-occurrence clustering, as were about five repertoires with anomalous nucleotide sharing. The clones in this table, taken by TCRdb from immuneACCESS, are in-frame only. Not every clone is retained; where verified, under half of the shortfall comes from an unresolved V gene, and the cause of the rest is unknown. That table is the source of V, J and clone size, and D and trimming were worked out from the DNA. The sample has about 160,000 clones on record, 65% to 85% of them singletons. Jointly, the top ten make up less than 2.5% of the sample.

The source is a male donor in good health and CMV-seronegative. Source material: PBMCs. The sequence is built from TRBV7-8 and TRBJ2-7, with an unclear D gene assignment. The CDR3 corresponds to CASSLRSREQYF. The DNA reads as follows: TGTGCCAGCAGCTTACGTTCTCGGGAGCAGTACTTC. Extended through the reference TRBV7-8 and TRBJ2-7 proteins, this CDR3 yields the full variable domain: GAGVSQSPRYKVAKRGQDVALRCDPISGHVSLFWYQQALGQGPEFLTYFQNEAQLDKSGLPSDRFFAERPEGSVSTLKIQRTQQEDSAVYLCASSLRSREQYFGPGTRLTVT.